The subject of this entry is one T cell receptor (beta chain). Generated by immunoSEQ multiplex PCR, the TCRdb table keeps only in-frame clones and is missing some. Found here are about 29,000 clones, 90% to 95% of them singletons; the top ten hold around 4.7%. The record originates from a study of T cells in tuberculosis. The TCR comes from a donor aged 10-30 years with latent tuberculosis or without tuberculosis infection. Input material: PBMCs.

The CDR3 bases are TGCGCCAGCAAAACCCAGGGGCATCAGCCCCAGCATTTT. This sequence encodes CASKTQGHQPQHF. V and J are TRBV10-1 and TRBJ1-5; maybe TRBD1 (6 bases). Trimming stripped 7 bases from V and 5 bases from J, with 12 bases between. CDR3 length: 13 residues. In germline, CDR1 is WNHNN, CDR2 SYGVQD (reference sequence).